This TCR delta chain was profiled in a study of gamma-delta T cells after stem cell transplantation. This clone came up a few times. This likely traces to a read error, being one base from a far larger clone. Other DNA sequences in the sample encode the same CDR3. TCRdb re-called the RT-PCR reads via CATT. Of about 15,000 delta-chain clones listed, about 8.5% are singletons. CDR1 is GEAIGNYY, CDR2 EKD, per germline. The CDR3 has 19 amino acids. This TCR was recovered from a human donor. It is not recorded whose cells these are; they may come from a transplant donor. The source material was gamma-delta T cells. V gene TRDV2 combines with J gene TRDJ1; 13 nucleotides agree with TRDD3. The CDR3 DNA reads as TGTGCCTGTGAACCTGTACTGGGGGATACGCGGAGGTACACCGATAAACTTATCTTT. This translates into CACEPVLGDTRRYTDKLIF.